Listed below are T cell receptor beta chains from one sample, sequenced in a study. TCRdb used MiXCR to reprocess the 5' RACE reads, holding one entry per CDR3 protein. The data hold just under 65,000 distinct CDR3 sequences, with 20% to 25% observed a single time. Input material: memory CD4+ T cells sorted from a lymph node. These receptor sequences come from a female donor with breast cancer. The CDR3 runs from the conserved cysteine through the conserved F or W. Each record gives: clone size, D gene, V gene, J gene, CDR3 protein, CDR3 DNA. A D gene is named only where the DNA matches it firmly. Rows may omit the clone size; those that give it use once, few, many or a size class.

few	NA	TRBV29-1	TRBJ2-7	CSVDADGYEQYF	TGCAGCGTAGATGCGGACGGCTACGAGCAGTACTTC
NA	NA	TRBV4-1	TRBJ1-2	CASSQPGGALANYGYTF	TGCGCCAGCAGCCAACCGGGGGGGGCCCTAGCTAACTATGGCTACACCTTC
NA	TRBD1	TRBV20-1	TRBJ2-3	CSARFGQGWGTDTQYF	TGCAGTGCTAGATTTGGACAGGGATGGGGCACAGATACGCAGTATTTT
few	NA	TRBV6-2/TRBV6-3	TRBJ1-4	CASSRGTTPEKLFF	TGTGCCAGCAGTCGCGGGACAACTCCCGAAAAACTGTTTTTT
few	TRBD2	TRBV20-1	TRBJ2-7	CSARPSGGFYEQYF	TGCAGTGCAAGGCCCAGCGGGGGATTCTACGAGCAGTACTTC
NA	NA	TRBV11-3	TRBJ2-1	CASSFKARNEQFF	TGTGCCAGCAGCTTTAAAGCGAGAAATGAGCAGTTCTTC
few	TRBD2	TRBV7-2	TRBJ2-5	CASSHRPSGRRETQYF	TGTGCCAGCAGCCACAGGCCTAGCGGGAGGAGGGAGACCCAGTACTTC
few	TRBD1	TRBV5-1	TRBJ2-5	CASSSGQGQETQYF	TGCGCCAGCAGCTCGGGACAGGGGCAAGAGACCCAGTACTTC
NA	TRBD2	TRBV28	TRBJ2-2	CASSRLAGSNTGELFF	TGTGCCAGCAGCCGACTAGCGGGGTCGAACACCGGGGAGCTGTTTTTT
few	NA	TRBV7-9	TRBJ1-6	CASSGLINSPLHF	TGTGCCAGCAGCGGCCTTATAAATTCACCCCTCCACTTT
many	NA	TRBV28	TRBJ1-1	CASSRETEAFF	TGTGCCAGCAGTAGGGAAACTGAAGCTTTCTTT
NA	NA	TRBV2	TRBJ2-7	CASELVSYRYEQYF	TGTGCCAGTGAGCTAGTTTCATATCGGTACGAGCAGTACTTC
few	TRBD1	TRBV20-1	TRBJ1-1	CSALQGTGEAFF	TGCAGTGCCCTCCAAGGGACAGGGGAGGCTTTCTTT
NA	TRBD1	TRBV6-6	TRBJ1-1	CASSYRAGGENTEAFF	TGTGCCAGCAGTTACCGGGCAGGGGGCGAGAACACTGAAGCTTTCTTT
many	TRBD2	TRBV29-1	TRBJ2-7	CSAIAGDTYEQYF	TGCAGCGCCATAGCGGGAGATACCTACGAGCAGTACTTC
NA	TRBD1	TRBV30	TRBJ2-3	CAWRTGQGATDTQYF	TGTGCCTGGAGGACCGGACAGGGGGCAACAGATACGCAGTATTTT
NA	NA	TRBV24-1	TRBJ2-2	CATSGVTAPNTGELFF	TGTGCCACCAGTGGGGTAACGGCGCCGAACACCGGGGAGCTGTTTTTT
NA	NA	TRBV5-1	TRBJ1-5	CASGLGGGRDQPQHF	TGCGCCAGCGGCTTGGGAGGGGGACGGGATCAGCCCCAGCATTTT
few	NA	TRBV12-3/TRBV12-4	TRBJ2-3	CASSLNLHTDTQYF	TGTGCCAGCAGTTTAAATCTACACACAGATACGCAGTATTTT
NA	NA	TRBV20-1	TRBJ2-7	CSARVSRSYEQYF	TGCAGTGCTAGAGTTAGTCGGTCCTACGAGCAGTACTTC
few	NA	TRBV28	TRBJ2-3	CASASTSTDTQYF	TGTGCCAGCGCCAGTACTAGCACAGATACGCAGTATTTT
few	TRBD2	TRBV29-1	TRBJ2-1	CSVERLARNEQFF	TGCAGCGTGGAGAGACTAGCGCGCAATGAGCAGTTCTTC
many	NA	TRBV5-1	TRBJ2-7	CASSFTSQTLYEQYF	TGCGCCAGCAGCTTCACCTCGCAAACCCTCTACGAGCAGTACTTC
NA	NA	TRBV6-5	TRBJ2-2	CASSYSWDTGELFF	TGTGCCAGCAGTTACTCATGGGACACCGGGGAGCTGTTTTTT
few	NA	TRBV7-9	TRBJ2-2	CASSLGLNTGELFF	TGTGCCAGCAGCTTAGGACTGAACACCGGGGAGCTGTTTTTT
many	TRBD1	TRBV5-1	TRBJ1-2	CASSPTGNYGYTF	TGCGCCAGCAGCCCGACAGGGAACTATGGCTACACCTTC
few	NA	TRBV5-4	TRBJ2-5	CVSSFDQETQYF	TGTGTCAGCAGCTTTGACCAAGAGACCCAGTACTTC
few	NA	TRBV5-1	TRBJ1-3	CASSWAPLGGDSGNTIYF	TGCGCCAGCAGCTGGGCCCCTCTGGGTGGGGACTCTGGAAACACCATATATTTT
NA	NA	TRBV25-1	TRBJ1-3	CASSVRLASGNTIYF	TGTGCCAGCAGTGTGCGCCTCGCCTCTGGAAACACCATATATTTT
few	TRBD2	TRBV7-9	TRBJ2-7	CASSPRGFSGSEQYF	TGTGCCAGCAGCCCCCGGGGGTTTAGCGGGAGCGAGCAGTACTTC
NA	TRBD2	TRBV20-1	TRBJ2-1	CSARASGRVSVAYNEQFF	TGCAGTGCTAGAGCTAGCGGGAGGGTAAGTGTCGCCTACAATGAGCAGTTCTTC
few	NA	TRBV12-3/TRBV12-4	TRBJ1-5	CASRQGIQPQHF	TGTGCCAGCAGACAGGGTATTCAGCCCCAGCATTTT
NA	TRBD1	TRBV11-2	TRBJ2-3	CASSLRGGLSTSTDTQYF	TGTGCCAGCAGCTTAAGAGGGGGCCTCTCGACTAGCACAGATACGCAGTATTTT
few	NA	TRBV20-1	TRBJ1-1	CSALRYPEAFF	TGCAGTGCTTTACGATACCCTGAAGCTTTCTTT
few	TRBD1	TRBV5-1	TRBJ2-1	CASSFDGQGNNEQFF	TGCGCCAGCAGCTTTGACGGACAGGGGAACAATGAGCAGTTCTTC
NA	NA	TRBV20-1	TRBJ2-5	CSARDSTKGTIVKTQYF	TGCAGTGCTAGAGACTCGACAAAGGGAACTATCGTGAAGACCCAGTACTTC